This T cell receptor beta chain was found in a study of T cell responses to AZD1222 COVID-19 vaccine listed by TCRdb under 2021. Turning to the overall study: A total of 230 to 250 trial participants underwent TCR sequencing, of whom 207 received two doses of AZD1222 and some 25 received two doses of the MenACWY control vaccine. Trial participants were enrolled by age into 18-55, 56-69 and 70-plus year subgroups, with roughly 160, 29 and 62 TCR-sequenced participants respectively.

According to the study, the label for this sample's time point signals: about 28 days (+/-7) after the second vaccine dose. AZD1222 recipients whose second dose came at about 4 weeks and those whose second dose came at about 12 weeks were combined into one group, since spike-specific TCR depth and breadth did not differ between the two schedules. The vaccinee samples were drawn from two UK trials, COV001 and COV002, one of which was a single-blind randomized controlled phase 2/3 trial testing AZD1222 (ChAdOx1 nCoV-19) in healthy adults. For TCRbeta chain sequencing, PBMC samples from trial participants were taken at day 0 and at day 28 after the second dose. Paper-wide results and their limitations: Conclusions about previously exposed vaccinees are limited, since just a handful of AZD1222 recipients were seropositive for SARS-CoV-2 at baseline. Participants were mostly white British and included more females than males, and it was suggested by the authors that clonal diversity may have been underestimated. Reportedly, close to half of the unique spike-specific TCRs recognized epitopes lying outside the regions that are mutated in the B.1.351 and B.1.1.7 variants. Because no samples from the day 14 peak response were available, repertoires could be characterized only after the peak T cell response. In the small 56-69-year group, the increase in depth fell short of significance, most likely because of low power. The vaccine-associated CD4 TCRs covered the entire spike protein, and the dominant responses fell in regions 160-218 and 743-854. A significant rise in spike-specific TCR breadth and depth was observed after two AZD1222 doses relative to day 0 and relative to MenACWY recipients.

The V and J ends are trimmed by 2 bases and 5 bases, leaving 5 bases between them. From the germline V gene (reference sequence), CDR1 is DFQATT and CDR2 is SNEGSKA. CDR3 length: 11 amino acids, cysteine to phenylalanine. Only the CDR3 DNA is retained, 33 bases long and in frame from the first base. The CDR3 regions of human TCRbeta chains were subjected to immunosequencing. The study's processing was this. TCRs in the repertoires were compared against a reference library of SARS-CoV-2-specific TCRs that had been generated with the MIRA antigen-specificity platform. Breadth meant the fraction of unique TCRs that were SARS-CoV-2-associated, whereas depth meant the fraction of total T cells that were SARS-CoV-2-associated. Using the MIRA data, every spike-specific TCR was mapped to the spike region that the TCR reacted to and assigned to either a CD4 or a CD8 class. Log10-transformed breadth and depth values were compared by one-way ANOVA with Sidak's multiple comparisons tests. TCRdb mirrors the immuneACCESS table, restricted to in-frame sequences. Some clones are absent from its copies; in checked studies, under half trace to an unresolved V gene, and the reason for the others is unknown. V, J and clone size are taken as reported in that table, and D and trimming were inferred from the DNA itself. For this sample the table gives about 200,000 clones, of which roughly 90% were detected only once. Of the sample, 3% to 3.5% is held by the ten largest clones.

Notes on this clone: This receptor's antigen is unknown. Per-base quality was not reported, and no clone a single base away is much larger than it.

This chain joins TRBV20-1 to TRBJ2-3; confidence is insufficient to name the D gene. The sample was peripheral blood, taken 28 days after the second AZD1222 dose. The TCR was taken from an adult who received the AZD1222 COVID-19 vaccine. The CDR3 is CSARSGDTQYF. In nucleotides, the sequence is TGCAGTGCTAGATCGGGAGATACGCAGTATTTT.